Listed below are T cell receptor beta chains from one sample, sequenced in a study of follicular helper T cells after annual influenza vaccination. Measured with immunoSEQ multiplex PCR; TCRdb has only the in-frame clones, and not every one. Of around 10,000 clones in the sample, around 90% were seen once. The sequenced sample was CXCR5+ CD38- circulating T follicular helper cells from blood, obtained on the day of influenza vaccination. The source is an adult who received the influenza vaccine. Both conserved end residues are part of each CDR3. Each record gives: V gene, clone size, D gene, J gene, CDR3 DNA, CDR3 protein. The D gene is left open where the match is weak. Where a row states a size, it is once, few, many or the class of an expanded clone; other rows omit it.

V gene: TRBV18
clone size: once
D gene: TRBD1
J gene: TRBJ2-7
CDR3 DNA: TGTGCCAGCTCACCACTCGGGACAGTTGACTACGAGCAGTACTTC
CDR3 protein: CASSPLGTVDYEQYF

V gene: TRBV10-1
clone size: .
D gene: .
J gene: TRBJ1-6
CDR3 DNA: TGCGCCAGCCCCGGGAGGGCCTTCTCCTATAATTCACCCCTCCACTTT
CDR3 protein: CASPGRAFSYNSPLHF

V gene: TRBV2
clone size: .
D gene: .
J gene: TRBJ1-5
CDR3 DNA: TGTGCCAGCAATGTCCAGACTGGCAATCAGCCCCAGCATTTT
CDR3 protein: CASNVQTGNQPQHF

V gene: TRBV29-1
clone size: .
D gene: .
J gene: TRBJ2-3
CDR3 DNA: TGCAGCGTAGATGGGACCGAAGGCCGAGGCACAGATACGCAGTATTTT
CDR3 protein: CSVDGTEGRGTDTQYF

V gene: TRBV12-5
clone size: once
D gene: .
J gene: TRBJ1-1
CDR3 DNA: TGTGCTAGTGGTTTGGACTCAGAAAGTGAAGCTTTCTTT
CDR3 protein: CASGLDSESEAFF

V gene: TRBV6-6
clone size: .
D gene: .
J gene: TRBJ1-1
CDR3 DNA: TGTGCCAGTTACAGGGCTTTGAACACTGAAGCTTTCTTT
CDR3 protein: CASYRALNTEAFF

V gene: TRBV6-6
clone size: .
D gene: TRBD2
J gene: TRBJ2-1
CDR3 DNA: TGTGCCAGTAAGCCTCGAGTGGGGGGGAACAATGAGCAGTTCTTC
CDR3 protein: CASKPRVGGNNEQFF

V gene: TRBV27
clone size: .
D gene: .
J gene: TRBJ1-4
CDR3 DNA: TGTGCCAGCAGGTCCTTGGGGGATATTAATGAAAAACTGTTTTTT
CDR3 protein: CASRSLGDINEKLFF

V gene: TRBV6-6
clone size: .
D gene: .
J gene: TRBJ2-7
CDR3 DNA: TGTGCCAGCAGTTACAGAGGCGGCGAAGTCTCCTACGAGCAGTACTTC
CDR3 protein: CASSYRGGEVSYEQYF

V gene: TRBV5-4
clone size: .
D gene: .
J gene: TRBJ1-2
CDR3 DNA: TGTGCCAGCAGCACGGACCCCGGGACAACCTATGGCTACACCTTC
CDR3 protein: CASSTDPGTTYGYTF

V gene: TRBV14
clone size: .
D gene: TRBD1
J gene: TRBJ2-1
CDR3 DNA: TGTGCCAGCAGCCAACACAGGGGTGATGAGCAGTTCTTC
CDR3 protein: CASSQHRGDEQFF

V gene: TRBV21-1
clone size: .
D gene: .
J gene: TRBJ2-1
CDR3 DNA: TGTGCCAGCAGCAAACGGGCTAGACTGTCCTACAATGAGCAGTTCTTC
CDR3 protein: CASSKRARLSYNEQFF

V gene: TRBV6-1
clone size: once
D gene: .
J gene: TRBJ1-5
CDR3 DNA: TGTGCCAGCAGTGGATCAGGGAAGCAGCCCCAGCATTTT
CDR3 protein: CASSGSGKQPQHF

V gene: TRBV19
clone size: .
D gene: TRBD1
J gene: TRBJ2-7
CDR3 DNA: TGTGCCAGTAGACTTAGACAGGGGCGTGATGAGCAGTACTTC
CDR3 protein: CASRLRQGRDEQYF

V gene: TRBV5-1
clone size: .
D gene: .
J gene: TRBJ1-2
CDR3 DNA: TGCGCCAGCAGCGCGTCCTCGGACAGTAACTATGGCTACACCTTC
CDR3 protein: CASSASSDSNYGYTF

V gene: TRBV16
clone size: .
D gene: .
J gene: TRBJ1-1
CDR3 DNA: TGTGCCAGCAGCCAACAGACCGAAAACACTGAAGCTTTCTTT
CDR3 protein: CASSQQTENTEAFF

V gene: TRBV11-3
clone size: .
D gene: TRBD1
J gene: TRBJ1-1
CDR3 DNA: TGTGCCAGCAGCTTAGAGGCAGGGGGTCCGGCTTTCTTT
CDR3 protein: CASSLEAGGPAFF

V gene: TRBV2
clone size: .
D gene: .
J gene: TRBJ2-1
CDR3 DNA: TGTGCCAGCAAGAGGGGGGCGGGGAATGAGCAGTTCTTC
CDR3 protein: CASKRGAGNEQFF

V gene: TRBV7-9
clone size: .
D gene: .
J gene: TRBJ1-5
CDR3 DNA: TGTGCCAGCAGCCCACAGGGTCGCAATCAGCCCCAGCATTTT
CDR3 protein: CASSPQGRNQPQHF

V gene: TRBV18
clone size: .
D gene: .
J gene: TRBJ2-7
CDR3 DNA: TGTGCCAGCTCATTGGGTCTACTCTACGAGCAGTACTTC
CDR3 protein: CASSLGLLYEQYF

V gene: TRBV28
clone size: .
D gene: .
J gene: TRBJ1-2
CDR3 DNA: TGTGCCAGCAGTTCCGTTTGGGGGTGGTATGGCTACACCTTC
CDR3 protein: CASSSVWGWYGYTF

V gene: TRBV7-9
clone size: once
D gene: .
J gene: TRBJ2-1
CDR3 DNA: TGTGCCAGCAGCGACCGGGGTGAGCAGTTCTTC
CDR3 protein: CASSDRGEQFF

V gene: TRBV4-1
clone size: .
D gene: TRBD1
J gene: TRBJ2-2
CDR3 DNA: TGCGCCAGCAGCCTAGAGACAGGGACGAACACCGGGGAGCTGTTTTTT
CDR3 protein: CASSLETGTNTGELFF

V gene: TRBV2
clone size: .
D gene: TRBD1
J gene: TRBJ1-2
CDR3 DNA: TGTGCCAGCAGGGGGACAGGGGGCTTAGGAAGCTACACCTTC
CDR3 protein: CASRGTGGLGSYTF

V gene: TRBV2
clone size: .
D gene: .
J gene: TRBJ2-7
CDR3 DNA: TGTGCCAGCAGTGTTTATCTGGGCCGCGAGCAGTACTTC
CDR3 protein: CASSVYLGREQYF

V gene: TRBV28
clone size: .
D gene: .
J gene: TRBJ1-1
CDR3 DNA: TGTGCCAGCATTTGGGGGGGTGGGAACACTGAAGCTTTCTTT
CDR3 protein: CASIWGGGNTEAFF

V gene: TRBV7-2
clone size: .
D gene: .
J gene: TRBJ1-1
CDR3 DNA: TGTGCCAGCAGCTTACAACCGGGGGCTATGAACACTGAAGCTTTCTTT
CDR3 protein: CASSLQPGAMNTEAFF